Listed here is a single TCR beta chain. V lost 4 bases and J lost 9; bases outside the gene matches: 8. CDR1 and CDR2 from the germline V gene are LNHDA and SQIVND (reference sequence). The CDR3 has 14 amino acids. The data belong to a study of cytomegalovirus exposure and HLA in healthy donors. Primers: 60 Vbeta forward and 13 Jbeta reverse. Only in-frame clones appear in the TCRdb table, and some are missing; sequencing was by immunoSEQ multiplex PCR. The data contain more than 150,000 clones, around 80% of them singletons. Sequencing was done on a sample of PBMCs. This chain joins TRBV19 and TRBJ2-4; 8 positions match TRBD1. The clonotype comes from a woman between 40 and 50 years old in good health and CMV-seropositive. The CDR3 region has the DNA TGTGCCAGTAGTACCCAGGGGGCTTCGCCCATTCAGTACTTC. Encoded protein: CASSTQGASPIQYF.